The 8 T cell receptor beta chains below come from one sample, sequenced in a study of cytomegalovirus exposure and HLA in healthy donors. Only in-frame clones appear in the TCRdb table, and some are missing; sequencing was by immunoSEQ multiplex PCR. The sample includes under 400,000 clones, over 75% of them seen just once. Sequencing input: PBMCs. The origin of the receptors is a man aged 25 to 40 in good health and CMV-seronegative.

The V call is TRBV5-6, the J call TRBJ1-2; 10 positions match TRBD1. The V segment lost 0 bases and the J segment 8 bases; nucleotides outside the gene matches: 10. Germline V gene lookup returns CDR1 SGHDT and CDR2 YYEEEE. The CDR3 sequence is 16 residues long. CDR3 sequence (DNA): TGTGCCAGCAGCTTGGGCAGACAGGGGGCAAGCTACGGCTACACCTTC. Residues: CASSLGRQGASYGYTF. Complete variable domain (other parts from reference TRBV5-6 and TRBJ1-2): DAGVTQSPTHLIKTRGQQVTLRCSPKSGHDTVSWYQQALGQGPQFIFQYYEEEERQRGNFPDRFSGHQFPNYSSELNVNALLLGDSALYLCASSLGRQGASYGYTFGSGTRLTVV.

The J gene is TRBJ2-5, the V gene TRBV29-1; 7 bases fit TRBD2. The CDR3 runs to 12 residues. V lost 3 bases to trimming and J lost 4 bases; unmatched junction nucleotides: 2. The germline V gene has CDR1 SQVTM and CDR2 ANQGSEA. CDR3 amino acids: CSVDGEGETQYF. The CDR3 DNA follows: TGCAGCGTTGACGGGGAGGGAGAGACCCAGTACTTC.

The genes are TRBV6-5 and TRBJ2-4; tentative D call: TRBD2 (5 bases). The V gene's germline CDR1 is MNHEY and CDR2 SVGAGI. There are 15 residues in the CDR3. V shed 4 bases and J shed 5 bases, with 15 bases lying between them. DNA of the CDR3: TGTGCCAGCAGTTTCGGCGGAGGTGTAGAAAACATTCAGTACTTC. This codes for CASSFGGGVENIQYF.

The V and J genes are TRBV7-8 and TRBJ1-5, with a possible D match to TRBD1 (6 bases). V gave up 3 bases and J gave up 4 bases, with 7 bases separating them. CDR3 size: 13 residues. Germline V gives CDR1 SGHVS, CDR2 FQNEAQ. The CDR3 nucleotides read TGTGCCAGCAGCTTGGACAGAAATCAGCCCCAGCATTTT. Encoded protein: CASSLDRNQPQHF.

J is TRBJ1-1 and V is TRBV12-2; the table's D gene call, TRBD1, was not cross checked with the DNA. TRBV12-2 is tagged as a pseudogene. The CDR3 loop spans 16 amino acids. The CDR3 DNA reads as TGTGCAAGTCGCTTATGGGCACACAGGGGATACACTGAAGCTTTCTTT. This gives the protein CASRLWAHRGYTEAFF.

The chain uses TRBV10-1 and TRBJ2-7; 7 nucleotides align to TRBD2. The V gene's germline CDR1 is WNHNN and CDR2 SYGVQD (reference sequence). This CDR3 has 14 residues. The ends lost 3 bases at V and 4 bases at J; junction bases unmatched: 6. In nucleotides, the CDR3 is TGCGCCAGCAGTGACGGCGGGGGTCGGTACGAGCAGTACTTC. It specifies CASSDGGGRYEQYF.

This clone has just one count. CDR3 protein: CASSESATGITAQYF. The CDR3 DNA reads TGCGCCAGCAGTGAGTCGGCGACAGGGATTACGGCGCAGTACTTC. The gene calls are TRBV10-1 and TRBJ2-7, with 7 bases identical to TRBD1. The CDR3 has 15 residues. CDR1 is WNHNN, CDR2 SYGVQD, per germline (reference sequence). The V gene end was trimmed by 0 bases and the J gene end by 9 bases; junction bases not matched to a gene: 11.

The CDR3 nucleotides are TGTGCCTCCGGGCGGGGGGGGCCTTACAATGAGCAGTTCTTC. Amino acid sequence: CASGRGGPYNEQFF. The chain carries TRBV10-3 and TRBJ2-1; 9 nucleotides line up with TRBD2. Trimming removed 11 bases from V and 4 bases from J; junction bases left unmatched: 9. Germline V gene lookup returns CDR1 ENHRY and CDR2 SYGVKD. The CDR3 loop spans 14 amino acids.